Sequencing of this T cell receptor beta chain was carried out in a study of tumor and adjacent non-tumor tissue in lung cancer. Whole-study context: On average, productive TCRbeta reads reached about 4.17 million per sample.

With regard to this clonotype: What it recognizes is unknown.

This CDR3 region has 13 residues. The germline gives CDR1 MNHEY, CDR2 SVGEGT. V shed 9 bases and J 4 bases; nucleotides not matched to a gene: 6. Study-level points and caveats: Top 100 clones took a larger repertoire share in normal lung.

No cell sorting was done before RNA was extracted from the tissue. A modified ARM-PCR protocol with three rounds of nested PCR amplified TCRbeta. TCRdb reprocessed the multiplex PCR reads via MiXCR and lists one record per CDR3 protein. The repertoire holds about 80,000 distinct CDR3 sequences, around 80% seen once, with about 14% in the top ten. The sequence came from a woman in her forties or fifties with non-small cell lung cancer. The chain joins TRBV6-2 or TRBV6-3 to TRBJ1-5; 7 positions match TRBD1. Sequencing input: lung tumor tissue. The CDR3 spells CARIGTENQPQHF. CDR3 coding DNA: TGTGCCAGGATCGGGACAGAGAATCAGCCCCAGCATTTT.